The 10 T cell receptor beta chains listed next were all sequenced from one sample in a study of OX40 agonist ivuxolimab in advanced cancers. Assay: immunoSEQ multiplex PCR; the TCRdb copy retains only in-frame clones and omits some. The table lists about 62,000 clones, 90% to 95% of them singletons. Sequenced material: CD4+ or CD8+ T cells sorted from blood, taken in a trial of the OX40 agonist ivuxolimab. Source of these receptors: an adult with an advanced solid tumor such as melanoma, head and neck, liver or kidney cancer.

This rearrangement joins TRBV6-1 to TRBJ1-5, with 8 bases aligning to TRBD1. This CDR3 is built from 14 residues. Germline loops: CDR1 MNHNS, CDR2 SASEGT. With V trimmed by 5 bases and J by 7 bases, 7 bases remained unmatched. The CDR3: CASSSTGAGQPQHF. CDR3 nucleotides: TGTGCCAGCAGTTCGACAGGGGCGGGCCAGCCCCAGCATTTT.

The chain uses TRBV19 and TRBJ2-1, with D tentatively TRBD1 (6 bases). This CDR3 is 13 amino acids long. Looked up from germline, CDR1 is LNHDA and CDR2 is SQIVND (reference sequence). Between the trimmed V and J ends, which lost 7 bases and 10 bases, there was a span of 17 bases. CDR3 amino acids: CASNPGRQGEQFF. CDR3 sequence (DNA): TGTGCCAGTAACCCCGGACGGCAGGGGGAGCAGTTCTTC.

V and J are TRBV27 and TRBJ2-7; D remains ambiguous. Per germline, CDR1 MNHEY and CDR2 SMNVEV (reference sequence). V was shortened by 3 bases and J by 2 bases, with 8 bases between the two germline ends. The CDR3 is made up of 13 amino acids. As DNA, the CDR3 is TGTGCCAGCAGTTTCGGGCGACCCTACGAGCAGTACTTC. The encoded protein is CASSFGRPYEQYF.

The chain uses TRBV2 and TRBJ2-4; a weak D match, TRBD2 (5 bases). Deletions cut 10 bases from V and 0 bases from J, with 16 bases between. Germline V gives CDR1 SNHLY, CDR2 FYNNEI. The CDR3 is 15 amino acids. This CDR3 reads CAILFGVLAKNIQYF. The CDR3 DNA follows: TGTGCCATTCTTTTCGGGGTCCTAGCCAAAAACATTCAGTACTTC.

The chain employs TRBV7-9 and TRBJ2-3; TRBD1 agrees at 7 bases. Germline CDR1 SEHNR, CDR2 FQNEAQ (reference sequence). The V and J ends lost 5 bases and 4 bases, in that order; junction bases with no gene match: 3. The CDR3 runs to 13 residues. CDR3 bases: TGTGCCAGCAGCGCAGGGGGTGCAGATACGCAGTATTTT. Its translation: CASSAGGADTQYF.

A remark on this clone: This CDR3 is also generated by other DNA sequences in the sample. The gene calls are TRBV5-4 and TRBJ1-1, with D uncertain. Germline V lookup: CDR1 SGHNT, CDR2 YYREEE (reference sequence). CDR3 length: 14 residues. Trimming shortened V by 1 base and J by 0 bases, and 7 bases separated the two germline ends. CDR3 sequence reads: CASSLTGLNTEAFF. The CDR3 DNA is TGTGCCAGCAGCTTGACGGGCCTGAACACTGAAGCTTTCTTT. The full variable domain, completed using reference TRBV5-4 and TRBJ1-1, is ETGVTQSPTHLIKTRGQQVTLRCSSQSGHNTVSWYQQALGQGPQFIFQYYREEENGRGNFPPRFSGLQFPNYSSELNVNALELDDSALYLCASSLTGLNTEAFFGQGTRLTVV.

The J gene is TRBJ2-7, the V gene TRBV7-9; 8 bases fit TRBD1. Germline CDR1 is SEHNR and CDR2 is FQNEAQ (reference sequence). The V and J ends lost 8 bases and 2 bases, in that order; junction bases with no gene match: 11. The CDR3 contains 15 residues. CDR3 protein: CASPSLDRVPYEQYF. Here the CDR3 DNA reads TGTGCCAGCCCCTCACTGGACAGGGTGCCCTACGAGCAGTACTTC.

This chain links TRBV27 with TRBJ2-7; no definite D call. CDR1 is MNHEY, CDR2 SMNVEV, per germline (reference sequence). Trimming stripped 3 bases from V and 3 bases from J, with 12 bases between. There are 14 residues in the CDR3. CDR3 nucleotide sequence: TGTGCCAGCAGTTTCCTGGGGTTACACTACGAGCAGTACTTC. Its translation: CASSFLGLHYEQYF.

The gene calls are TRBV7-2 and TRBJ2-2; no reliable D call. V lost 0 bases and J lost 0, with 11 bases in between. The CDR3 loop spans 17 amino acids. Germline V gene data show CDR1 as SGHTA and CDR2 as FQGNSA. CDR3 coding DNA: TGTGCCAGCAGCTTAGCGCTGGTCCCGTCGAACACCGGGGAGCTGTTTTTT. This gives the protein CASSLALVPSNTGELFF.

The chain couples TRBV19 to TRBJ2-3, with D perhaps TRBD1 or TRBD2 (5 bases each). This CDR3 has 17 residues. Between the trimmed V and J ends, which lost 4 bases and 2 bases, there was a span of 19 bases. The V gene's germline CDR1 is LNHDA and CDR2 SQIVND (reference sequence). The CDR3 sequence: CASSTPFLRGTTDTQYF. CDR3 sequence (DNA): TGTGCCAGTAGTACACCCTTCCTGAGAGGGACCACAGATACGCAGTATTTT. The whole variable domain, filled in from reference TRBV19 and TRBJ2-3, reads DGGITQSPKYLFRKEGQNVTLSCEQNLNHDAMYWYRQDPGQGLRLIYYSQIVNDFQKGDIAEGYSVSREKKESFPLTVTSAQKNPTAFYLCASSTPFLRGTTDTQYFGPGTRLTVL.